These 20 T cell receptor beta chains were all obtained from the same sample, sequenced in a study of glioma-infiltrating T cells after dendritic cell vaccination. The repertoire was sequenced with immunoSEQ multiplex PCR; TCRdb's copy has only in-frame clones and lacks some. The sample lists 75,000 to 95,000 clones; approximately 75% were seen once. Time point reported: after dendritic cell vaccination, including at tumor progression/relapse. This specimen was blood, taken after dendritic cell vaccination. These receptors all come from a human donor with glioblastoma.

Details on this clone: The junction shows a germline mismatch at one end, possibly a read error. The CDR3 nucleotides are TGCGCCAGCGGCCAAGATCGAAGGGCGGGAGTGGTCGCCGGGGAGCTGTTTTTT. Protein sequence: CASGQDRRAGVVAGELFF. The rearrangement joins TRBV4-1 to TRBJ2-2; 7 bases fit TRBD2. Germline CDR1 and CDR2: MGHRA and YSYEKL. The CDR3 sequence is 18 residues long.

The CDR3 is CASTGAGSANEKLFF. The CDR3, as DNA: TGCGCCAGCACCGGGGCGGGGTCAGCTAATGAAAAACTGTTTTTT. The chain has TRBV5-1 and TRBJ1-4; D perhaps matches TRBD1 (5 bases). The CDR3 has 15 residues. V was pared by 6 bases and J by 3 bases, with 15 bases between. Germline assignment: CDR1 SGHRS and CDR2 YFSETQ. Combining the CDR3 with reference TRBV5-1 and TRBJ1-4 gives the whole variable domain KAGVTQTPRYLIKTRGQQVTLSCSPISGHRSVSWYQQTPGQGLQFLFEYFSETQRNKGNFPGRFSGRQFSNSRSEMNVSTLELGDSALYLCASTGAGSANEKLFFGSGTQLSVL.

This clone has a handful of counts. This sequence joins TRBV6-1 and TRBJ1-4; 9 nucleotides align to TRBD1. V shed 7 bases and J 5 bases; nucleotides not matched to a gene: 5. The CDR3 spans 14 residues. Per germline, CDR1 MNHNS and CDR2 SASEGT. CDR3 amino acids: CASTEGTGNEKLFF. The CDR3 DNA sequence: TGTGCCAGCACAGAGGGGACAGGGAATGAAAAACTGTTTTTT.

The rearrangement links TRBV30 to TRBJ1-4, with 7 positions matching TRBD1. The CDR3 contains 15 residues. After removal of 2 bases from V and 7 bases from J, the junction contained 10 bases not matched to a gene. Germline loops: CDR1 GTSNPN, CDR2 SVGIG (reference sequence). The CDR3 DNA reads as TGTGCCTGGAGTCGGAGGGGGCGGCTTCCTGAAAAACTGTTTTTT. It yields the protein CAWSRRGRLPEKLFF.

The rearrangement links TRBV2 to TRBJ1-6; D is unclear. Germline V gives CDR1 SNHLY, CDR2 FYNNEI. V lost 4 bases, J lost 7 bases, and 5 bases lay in between. The CDR3 spans 12 residues. The chain's CDR3 is CASSATNSPLHF. As DNA, the CDR3 is TGTGCCAGCAGTGCGACAAATTCACCCCTCCACTTT.

The chain uses TRBV7-9 and TRBJ1-5; D ambiguous. The CDR3 runs 15 residues. Trimming cost V 1 base and J 2 bases, with 9 bases left between them. Germline values: CDR1 SEHNR, CDR2 FQNEAQ (reference sequence). CDR3 residues: CASSLGNGGNQPQHF. CDR3 in DNA: TGTGCCAGCAGCTTAGGGAATGGAGGCAATCAGCCCCAGCATTTT.

V and J are TRBV25-1 and TRBJ1-1, with D unresolved. In germline, CDR1 is MGHDK, CDR2 SYGVNS. V dropped 1 base and J dropped 7 bases, with 7 bases sitting between them. The CDR3 sequence is 12 residues long. The CDR3: CASSESGIEAFF. The CDR3 bases are TGTGCCAGCAGTGAATCGGGGATTGAAGCTTTCTTT.

This chain uses TRBV5-1 with TRBJ1-5; no definite D call. CDR1 is SGHRS and CDR2 is YFSETQ in the germline V gene. The CDR3 sequence is 13 residues long. Trimming left V 0 bases short and J 12 bases short, with 13 bases between. The CDR3 DNA reads TGCGCCAGCAGCTTGGAGCCGGAAGCAGGCCAGCATTTT. It specifies CASSLEPEAGQHF.

The J gene is TRBJ1-2, the V gene TRBV28; tentatively, D is TRBD1 (5 bases). CDR3 length: 14 amino acids. Germline values: CDR1 MDHEN, CDR2 SYDVKM. Trimming shortened V by 2 bases and J by 1 base, and 8 bases separated the two germline ends. DNA of the CDR3: TGTGCCAGCAGTTTACTAAGGGGTAACTATGGCTACACCTTC. Its translation: CASSLLRGNYGYTF.

The table lists this clone with a few counts. The chain carries TRBV6-1 and TRBJ2-2; TRBD2 is a possible D gene (5 bases). The CDR3 is made up of 16 amino acids. V lost 4 bases to trimming and J lost 4 bases, with 16 bases between them. CDR1 is MNHNS and CDR2 is SASEGT in the germline V gene. The CDR3 DNA follows: TGTGCCAGCAGTGGTAGGAGCGGACGCGCCACCGGGGAGCTGTTTTTT. Translated: CASSGRSGRATGELFF.

The chain couples TRBV5-1 to TRBJ2-2; 8 nucleotides align to TRBD2. CDR3 size: 17 residues. Germline assignment: CDR1 SGHRS and CDR2 YFSETQ. V shed 5 bases and J 1 base; nucleotides not matched to a gene: 10. The CDR3, as DNA: TGCGCCAGCAGGCGGGAGGTACTAGCCGTGAACACCGGGGAGCTGTTTTTT. Translation: CASRREVLAVNTGELFF.

The CDR3 protein is CASSLSQGLYGYTF. CDR3 nucleotide sequence: TGTGCCAGCAGTTTGAGTCAGGGCTTGTATGGCTACACCTTC. The chain joins TRBV28 to TRBJ1-2; a possible D gene is TRBD1 (5 bases). CDR3 size: 14 residues. CDR1 and CDR2 from the germline V gene are MDHEN and SYDVKM. V lost 3 bases and J 5 bases, leaving 13 bases between the germline ends.

The V and J genes are TRBV10-3 and TRBJ2-5; D unresolved. V lost 4 bases to trimming and J lost 2 bases, with 11 bases between them. Germline-derived CDR1 and CDR2 are ENHRY and SYGVKD. CDR3 length equals 14 residues. In DNA, the CDR3 is TGTGCCATCAGTGCCGACAAGGAACAAGAGACCCAGTACTTC. This gives the protein CAISADKEQETQYF.

The chain carries TRBV5-1 and TRBJ2-7; TRBD2 might be the D (7 bases). Germline assignment: CDR1 SGHRS and CDR2 YFSETQ. Trimming removed 0 bases at V and 5 bases at J, with 21 bases between. There are 17 residues in the CDR3. As DNA, the CDR3 is TGCGCCAGCAGCTTGGTATTGGGGGGGCGGCAAACAGACGAGCAGTACTTC. Protein: CASSLVLGGRQTDEQYF.

The chain recombines TRBV9 with TRBJ2-1, with 11 bases aligning to TRBD2. This CDR3 region has 14 residues. Germline assignment: CDR1 SGDLS and CDR2 YYNGEE. V trimming: 2 bases; J trimming: 6 bases; junction bases outside the gene matches: 1. The CDR3 protein is CASSVGTSGNEQFF. The CDR3, as DNA: TGTGCCAGCAGCGTTGGGACTAGCGGCAATGAGCAGTTCTTC.

This sequence joins TRBV7-8 and TRBJ1-2; 7 nucleotides agree with TRBD1. Looked up from germline, CDR1 is SGHVS and CDR2 is FQNEAQ. Trimming at V came to 3 bases and at J to 7 bases, leaving 11 bases not matched to a gene. The CDR3 length is 15 residues. The CDR3 reads CASSFGQVLLRGYTF. DNA for the CDR3: TGTGCCAGCAGCTTTGGACAGGTCTTACTTCGTGGCTACACCTTC.

The chain employs TRBV6-5 and TRBJ1-1; 7 bases agree with TRBD1. This CDR3 is 15 amino acids long. Germline V gene data show CDR1 as MNHEY and CDR2 as SVGAGI. Germline trimming cut 0 bases from V and 5 bases from J; bases unmatched to any gene: 6. CDR3 in DNA: TGTGCCAGCAGTTACTCGACAGGGTCGACGACTGAAGCTTTCTTT. It encodes CASSYSTGSTTEAFF.

This rearrangement joins TRBV25-1 to TRBJ1-1; weak D call: TRBD1 (5 bases). Deletions cut 8 bases from V and 4 bases from J, with 17 bases between. This CDR3 comprises 14 residues. Looked up from germline, CDR1 is MGHDK and CDR2 is SYGVNS. CDR3 in DNA: TGTGCCAGCGCCCCGGCAGGGATGGCCACTGAAGCTTTCTTT. As protein: CASAPAGMATEAFF. Combining the CDR3 with reference TRBV25-1 and TRBJ1-1 gives the whole variable domain EADIYQTPRYLVIGTGKKITLECSQTMGHDKMYWYQQDPGMELHLIHYSYGVNSTEKGDLSSESTVSRIRTEHFPLTLESARPSHTSQYLCASAPAGMATEAFFGQGTRLTVV.

The chain combines TRBV9 with TRBJ2-3; D perhaps matches TRBD1 (6 bases). Germline V gene sequence: CDR1 SGDLS, CDR2 YYNGEE. V was shortened by 0 bases and J by 3 bases, with 11 bases between the two germline ends. CDR3 length equals 15 residues. The CDR3 reads CASSVVQGWTDTQYF. The CDR3 DNA reads TGTGCCAGCAGCGTAGTACAGGGTTGGACAGATACGCAGTATTTT. Full variable domain (remainder filled in from reference TRBV9 and TRBJ2-3): DSGVTQTPKHLITATGQRVTLRCSPRSGDLSVYWYQQSLDQGLQFLIQYYNGEERAKGNILERFSAQQFPDLHSELNLSSLELGDSALYFCASSVVQGWTDTQYFGPGTRLTVL.

The chain is built from TRBV6-5 and TRBJ2-3, with 7 bases that match TRBD2. The CDR3 has 16 amino acids. Trimming cost V 0 bases and J 4 bases; bases outside gene matches: 7. Germline V gene lookup returns CDR1 MNHEY and CDR2 SVGAGI. For the CDR3, the DNA is TGTGCCAGCAGTTACTCGATGCGGGGGAGCGCAGATACGCAGTATTTT. Translating it yields CASSYSMRGSADTQYF.